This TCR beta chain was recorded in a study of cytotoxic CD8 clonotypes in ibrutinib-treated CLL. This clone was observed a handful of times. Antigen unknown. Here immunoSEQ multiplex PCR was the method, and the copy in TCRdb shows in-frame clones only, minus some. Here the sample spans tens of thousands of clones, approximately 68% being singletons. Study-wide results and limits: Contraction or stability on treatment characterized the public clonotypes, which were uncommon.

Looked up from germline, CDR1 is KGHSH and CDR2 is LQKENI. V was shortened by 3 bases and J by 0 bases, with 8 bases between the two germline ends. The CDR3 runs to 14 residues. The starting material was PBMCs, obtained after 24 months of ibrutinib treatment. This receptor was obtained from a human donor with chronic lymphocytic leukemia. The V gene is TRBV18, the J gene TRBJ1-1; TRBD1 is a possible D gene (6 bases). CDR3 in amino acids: CASSPRDMNTEAFF. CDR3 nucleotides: TGTGCCAGCTCACCCAGGGACATGAACACTGAAGCTTTCTTT.